Listed below are T cell receptor beta chains from one sample, sequenced in a study of blood T cell repertoires in COVID-19. Assay: immunoSEQ multiplex PCR; the TCRdb copy retains only in-frame clones and omits some. The sample includes 150,000 to 200,000 clones, 75% to 90% seen only once; the top ten take about 3.3%. Sample: peripheral blood. These receptors all come from a human donor with acute or convalescent COVID-19. The donor label of this sample is uncertain. The CDR3 runs from the conserved cysteine through the conserved F or W. D genes are given only for firm matches. Where a row states a size, it is once, few, many or the class of an expanded clone; other rows omit it.

TRBJ2-5 | once | TRBD1 | TRBV11-2 | 14 | TGTGCCAGCAGCCCACAGGGGGAAGGGTTAACCCAGTACTTC | CASSPQGEGLTQYF
TRBJ1-2 | . | . | TRBV24-1 | 13 | TGTGCCACCAGAAAATTAGCTAACTATGGCTACACCTTC | CATRKLANYGYTF
TRBJ1-2 | . | TRBD1 | TRBV24-1 | 15 | TGTGCCACCAGTGATAGACAGGGAACTAACTATGGCTACACCTTC | CATSDRQGTNYGYTF
TRBJ1-5 | . | . | TRBV27 | 14 | TGTGCCAGCAGTTTTTGGGGGGGTAATCAGCCCCAGCATTTT | CASSFWGGNQPQHF
TRBJ2-5 | . | TRBD1 | TRBV11-2 | 14 | TGTGCCAGCGGAAAACAGGGGATAGGAGAGACCCAGTACTTC | CASGKQGIGETQYF
TRBJ1-5 | . | TRBD1 | TRBV19 | 16 | TGTGCCAGTAGTATTGGGACAGGGGGTAGCAATCAGCCCCAGCATTTT | CASSIGTGGSNQPQHF
TRBJ1-1 | few | TRBD1 | TRBV5-4 | 14 | TGTGCCAGCAGTAGTGGGACAGGGACTTCTGAAGCTTTCTTT | CASSSGTGTSEAFF
TRBJ1-1 | . | TRBD1 | TRBV19 | 19 | TGTGCCAGCTATTTTGGGCTGGGCACCCCGGGACAGCCGAACACTGAAGCTTTCTTT | CASYFGLGTPGQPNTEAFF
TRBJ1-6 | few | . | TRBV7-9 | 14 | TGTGCCAGCAGCTTAGAAGGGGAAGGTTCACCCCTCCACTTT | CASSLEGEGSPLHF
TRBJ1-6 | . | TRBD1 | TRBV18 | 19 | TGTGCCAGCTCACCATATAAGACAGGGACCTCGGTATACTATTCACCCCTCCACTTT | CASSPYKTGTSVYYSPLHF
TRBJ1-4 | few | TRBD1 | TRBV19 | 13 | TGTGCCAGTAAGGACAGGAGGAATGAAAAACTGTTTTTT | CASKDRRNEKLFF
TRBJ1-1 | . | . | TRBV10-3 | 14 | TGTGCCATCAGTGAGTCGACAGTGAACACTGAAGCTTTCTTT | CAISESTVNTEAFF
TRBJ2-1 | . | . | TRBV12-3/TRBV12-4 | 12 | TGTGCCAGCAGTATTTGGGGAGGCGAGCAGTTCTTC | CASSIWGGEQFF
TRBJ1-2 | . | TRBD1 | TRBV30 | 14 | TGTGCCTGGAGTGTAATAGGGGGCAACTATGGCTACACCTTC | CAWSVIGGNYGYTF
TRBJ1-2 | . | . | TRBV4-2 | 16 | TGTGCCAGCAGCCAAGACGGGGGGGCGCGGGGCTATGGCTACACCTTC | CASSQDGGARGYGYTF
TRBJ2-4 | . | TRBD2 | TRBV2 | 14 | TGTGCCAGCAGTGAGAGCGGGGGGGCGAACATTCAGTACTTC | CASSESGGANIQYF
TRBJ2-1 | . | TRBD2 | TRBV6-2/TRBV6-3 | 16 | TGTGCCAGCAGTTTCCGTAGCGGGGGGGCTGGCAATGAGCAGTTCTTC | CASSFRSGGAGNEQFF
TRBJ2-1 | few | TRBD2 | TRBV11-3 | 17 | TGTGCCAGCAGCTTAGGAGTAGGACTAGCGGACGAGGGTGGGCAGTTCTTC | CASSLGVGLADEGGQFF
TRBJ2-7 | . | . | TRBV12-3/TRBV12-4 | 13 | TGTGCCAGCAGTTTACAGGCTGGCTACGAGCAGTACTTC | CASSLQAGYEQYF
TRBJ1-2 | once | TRBD1 | TRBV6-5 | 15 | TGTGCCAGTCAAGACACCGGGACAGGGAACTATGGCTACACCTTC | CASQDTGTGNYGYTF
TRBJ1-3 | . | TRBD1 | TRBV28 | 13 | TGTGCCAGCGGACAGGGGATCAGAAACACCATATATTTT | CASGQGIRNTIYF
TRBJ1-2 | . | . | TRBV11-2 | 15 | TGTGCCAGCAGCTTAGATCGAGGAGCCGCCTATGGCTACACCTTC | CASSLDRGAAYGYTF
TRBJ2-7 | . | . | TRBV29-1 | 11 | TGCAGCGTTGAAGTCCATTACGAGCAGTACTTC | CSVEVHYEQYF
TRBJ2-5 | . | TRBD1 | TRBV5-1 | 17 | TGCGCCAGCAACGCCGCGTCAAACAGGGGGCGCGGGGAGACCCAGTACTTC | CASNAASNRGRGETQYF
TRBJ1-5 | . | TRBD1 | TRBV15 | 13 | TGTGCCACCAGCATAGGACAGGGTCAGCCCCAGCATTTT | CATSIGQGQPQHF
TRBJ2-7 | . | . | TRBV6-6 | 14 | TGTGCCAGCAGTTACTCGCGTCAGGGGGGAGAGCAGTACTTC | CASSYSRQGGEQYF
TRBJ1-3 | . | . | TRBV3-1/TRBV3-2 | 15 | TGTGCCAGCAGCCGCCTCACAGGGACCGGAAACACCATATATTTT | CASSRLTGTGNTIYF
TRBJ1-6 | . | . | TRBV27 | 17 | TGTGCCAGCAGGGTAGTTTACGCACAGGGAAACAATTCACCCCTCCACTTT | CASRVVYAQGNNSPLHF
TRBJ1-5 | . | TRBD1 | TRBV18 | 15 | TGTGCCAGCTCACTCGACAGGGTAGGGAATCAGCCCCAGCATTTT | CASSLDRVGNQPQHF
TRBJ1-6 | once | . | TRBV12-3/TRBV12-4 | 12 | TGTGCCAGCATTCAGGGTAGTTCACCCCTCCACTTT | CASIQGSSPLHF
TRBJ2-2 | . | . | TRBV7-2 | 19 | TGTGCCAGCAGCTTAGGGTGGGGCCGAAGAACCTCGAACACCGGGGAGCTGTTTTTT | CASSLGWGRRTSNTGELFF
TRBJ2-7 | . | . | TRBV3-1/TRBV3-2 | 14 | TGTGCCAGCAGCCCCGGGGGGCCTGTGGGGGAGCAGTACTTC | CASSPGGPVGEQYF
TRBJ1-2 | . | TRBD1 | TRBV5-6 | 14 | TGTGCCAGCAGCGGAGGGGGACAGGCATATGGCTACACCTTC | CASSGGGQAYGYTF
TRBJ1-1 | . | TRBD1 | TRBV6-4 | 15 | TGTGCCAGCCAAGGGACAGGCGGACTGAACACTGAAGCTTTCTTT | CASQGTGGLNTEAFF
TRBJ2-2 | . | TRBD1 | TRBV24-1 | 13 | TGTGCCACCAGTGATCTAGGGGGCAGGGAGCTGTTTTTT | CATSDLGGRELFF
TRBJ1-1 | . | . | TRBV18 | 17 | TGTGCCAGCTCTCCGCATGGGCCATTCACGGGGTCCACTGAAGCTTTCTTT | CASSPHGPFTGSTEAFF
TRBJ1-1 | . | . | TRBV11-2 | 16 | TGTGCCAGCAGCTTAGCGGAAAGGACAGTGAACACTGAAGCTTTCTTT | CASSLAERTVNTEAFF
TRBJ1-2 | few | . | TRBV7-3 | 13 | TGTGCCAGCAGACTTACGGGTGGCTATGGCTACACCTTC | CASRLTGGYGYTF
TRBJ2-7 | . | TRBD1 | TRBV27 | 17 | TGTGCCAGCAGTTCCTCCTCCACCGGGACAGTTCGGTACGAGCAGTACTTC | CASSSSSTGTVRYEQYF
TRBJ2-1 | once | TRBD2 | TRBV18 | 16 | TGTGCCAGCTCTCTATCGACTAGCGGGGGGACCAATGAGCAGTTCTTC | CASSLSTSGGTNEQFF
TRBJ2-1 | . | TRBD2 | TRBV3-1/TRBV3-2 | 17 | TGTGCCAGCAGCCAGGATAAAAGCGGGGCGAGGTTAAATGAGCAGTTCTTC | CASSQDKSGARLNEQFF